Included here is one TCR beta chain sequence, with context. Its antigen is unidentified. TCRdb reanalysed the 5' RACE reads using MiXCR and keeps one entry per CDR3 protein. Among about 520,000 distinct CDR3 sequences listed, roughly a fifth were seen once. Germline V lookup: CDR1 SEHNR, CDR2 FQNEAQ (reference sequence). This CDR3 is 15 amino acids long. Trimming stripped 5 bases from V and 2 bases from J, with 16 bases between. The data belong to a study of identical twins. The study's findings and limits: For cord blood, abundant beta clonotypes had fewer insertions, unlike memory repertoires, which showed none. Without tracking the same donors, conclusions rested on cross-sectional statistical analysis.

This same sample was also part of a study on T cells expressing NK-cell markers. That paper states: Sorted CD3+CD56+NKG2C+, CD3+CD56+NKG2C- and CD3+CD56-NKG2C+ T cells provided the TCR beta repertoires. Seven of eight sequenced donors tested HCMV-seropositive; one tested seronegative.

Specimen: CD4+ T cells sorted from blood. The TCR comes from a woman younger than 35 in good health. The rearrangement links TRBV7-9 to TRBJ2-7; D may be TRBD2 (6 bases). The CDR3 coding sequence is TGTGCCAGCAGCCCACTCTGGGACTTCCCCTACGAGCAGTACTTC. Translating gives CASSPLWDFPYEQYF.